The rows below give T cell receptor beta chains drawn from one sample of a study of T cell responses to AZD1222 COVID-19 vaccine. Profiling relied on immunoSEQ multiplex PCR, and the TCRdb table lists in-frame clones only, not all of them. The table lists about 160,000 clones, roughly 94% of them singletons. Sequencing used peripheral blood, obtained on day 0 of AZD1222 vaccination. The source of these receptors is an adult in good health. Each CDR3 is given with its conserved first and last residue. D genes are given only for firm matches. Expanded clones get a size class; other rows say once, few or many, or leave the size out.

CDR3 length: 14; D gene: .; clone size: .; V gene: TRBV6-4; J gene: TRBJ1-3; CDR3 DNA: TGTGCCAGCAGTCCGGGCACCTCTGGAAACACCATATATTTT; CDR3 protein: CASSPGTSGNTIYF
CDR3 length: 16; D gene: .; clone size: .; V gene: TRBV24-1; J gene: TRBJ2-3; CDR3 DNA: TGTGCCACCAGTGATCGCGAGTTGGGGGCTGGAGATACGCAGTATTTT; CDR3 protein: CATSDRELGAGDTQYF
CDR3 length: 15; D gene: TRBD1; clone size: .; V gene: TRBV5-5; J gene: TRBJ2-4; CDR3 DNA: TGTGCCAGCAGCTGGGGGACAGGACCCAAAAACATTCAGTACTTC; CDR3 protein: CASSWGTGPKNIQYF
CDR3 length: 16; D gene: .; clone size: .; V gene: TRBV28; J gene: TRBJ1-1; CDR3 DNA: TGTGCCAGCAACATACGGAAGGGGCCAGTTAACACTGAAGCTTTCTTT; CDR3 protein: CASNIRKGPVNTEAFF
CDR3 length: 18; D gene: .; clone size: .; V gene: TRBV7-9; J gene: TRBJ2-6; CDR3 DNA: TGTGCCAGCAGCCCCCCGGGGGGCCCCTACTCTGGGGCCAACGTCCTGACTTTC; CDR3 protein: CASSPPGGPYSGANVLTF
CDR3 length: 12; D gene: .; clone size: .; V gene: TRBV28; J gene: TRBJ1-2; CDR3 DNA: TGTGCCAGCAGTTTGACAGTCTATGGCTACACCTTC; CDR3 protein: CASSLTVYGYTF
CDR3 length: 15; D gene: TRBD2; clone size: .; V gene: TRBV18; J gene: TRBJ2-2; CDR3 DNA: TGTGCCAGCTCACCGAGGACTAGCGACACCGGGGAGCTGTTTTTT; CDR3 protein: CASSPRTSDTGELFF
CDR3 length: 16; D gene: .; clone size: .; V gene: TRBV10-3; J gene: TRBJ1-1; CDR3 DNA: TGTGCCATCAGTGAGAGAGAAGGTAAAATGAACACTGAAGCTTTCTTT; CDR3 protein: CAISEREGKMNTEAFF
CDR3 length: 15; D gene: TRBD1; clone size: .; V gene: TRBV30; J gene: TRBJ1-5; CDR3 DNA: TGTGCCTGGAGTGGGGGGCAGGGGGCGTATCAGCCCCAGCATTTT; CDR3 protein: CAWSGGQGAYQPQHF
CDR3 length: 16; D gene: TRBD1; clone size: .; V gene: TRBV2; J gene: TRBJ2-2; CDR3 DNA: TGTGCCAGCAGTGCCGGACAGGGGTTTTTTACCGGGGAGCTGTTTTTT; CDR3 protein: CASSAGQGFFTGELFF
CDR3 length: 15; D gene: .; clone size: .; V gene: TRBV4-1; J gene: TRBJ1-5; CDR3 DNA: TGCGCCAGCAGCCAAGAAAGCCAGGGACGTCAGCCCCAGCATTTT; CDR3 protein: CASSQESQGRQPQHF
CDR3 length: 12; D gene: .; clone size: .; V gene: TRBV30; J gene: TRBJ1-1; CDR3 DNA: TGTGCCTGGGGAAAGTTCAACACTGAAGCTTTCTTT; CDR3 protein: CAWGKFNTEAFF
CDR3 length: 15; D gene: .; clone size: .; V gene: TRBV5-1; J gene: TRBJ1-2; CDR3 DNA: TGCGCCAGCAGCGTGGGACTAGGAGCTAACTATGGCTACACCTTC; CDR3 protein: CASSVGLGANYGYTF
CDR3 length: 15; D gene: .; clone size: .; V gene: TRBV6-5; J gene: TRBJ2-5; CDR3 DNA: TGTGCCAGCAGTTACCGGGGTGCCGTTCAAGAGACCCAGTACTTC; CDR3 protein: CASSYRGAVQETQYF
CDR3 length: 15; D gene: TRBD2; clone size: .; V gene: TRBV9; J gene: TRBJ2-1; CDR3 DNA: TGTGCCAGCAGCGGAACGGGACTACCTTACAATGAGCAGTTCTTC; CDR3 protein: CASSGTGLPYNEQFF
CDR3 length: 16; D gene: .; clone size: few; V gene: TRBV27; J gene: TRBJ1-6; CDR3 DNA: TGTGCCAGCAGCTTCGACCTTGGACATCACAATTCACCCCTCCACTTT; CDR3 protein: CASSFDLGHHNSPLHF
CDR3 length: 14; D gene: .; clone size: .; V gene: TRBV6-2/TRBV6-3; J gene: TRBJ1-1; CDR3 DNA: TGTGCCAGCAGCCGGAACGCAGGGAACACTGAAGCTTTCTTT; CDR3 protein: CASSRNAGNTEAFF
CDR3 length: 13; D gene: .; clone size: .; V gene: TRBV4-2; J gene: TRBJ1-2; CDR3 DNA: TGTGCCAGCAGCCCACCACATAACTATGGCTACACCTTC; CDR3 protein: CASSPPHNYGYTF
CDR3 length: 15; D gene: .; clone size: .; V gene: TRBV7-9; J gene: TRBJ2-6; CDR3 DNA: TGTGCCAGCAGCTTAAGCAGGGATGGGGCCAACGTCCTGACTTTC; CDR3 protein: CASSLSRDGANVLTF
CDR3 length: 14; D gene: TRBD1; clone size: .; V gene: TRBV24-1; J gene: TRBJ1-4; CDR3 DNA: TGTGCCACCAGTGAAGGGGACAGCCCTGAAAAACTGTTTTTT; CDR3 protein: CATSEGDSPEKLFF
CDR3 length: 13; D gene: .; clone size: .; V gene: TRBV2; J gene: TRBJ1-2; CDR3 DNA: TGTGCCAGCAGTTTCATAATGGGGGTAGGCTACACCTTC; CDR3 protein: CASSFIMGVGYTF
CDR3 length: 16; D gene: TRBD1; clone size: .; V gene: TRBV7-9; J gene: TRBJ2-1; CDR3 DNA: TGTGCCAGCAGCTCCCGACAGGGGTCATCTAGGGATGAGCAGTTCTTC; CDR3 protein: CASSSRQGSSRDEQFF
CDR3 length: 19; D gene: .; clone size: .; V gene: TRBV10-2; J gene: TRBJ2-1; CDR3 DNA: TGCGCCAGCAGTGAGCCCATTCCCCTCCGGGACAACCAAGGGAATGAGCAGTTCTTC; CDR3 protein: CASSEPIPLRDNQGNEQFF
CDR3 length: 19; D gene: TRBD2; clone size: .; V gene: TRBV11-3; J gene: TRBJ2-1; CDR3 DNA: TGTGCCAGCAGCTCTAGGTGGAGCGGGGGGTCTGGGGGCTACAATGAGCAGTTCTTC; CDR3 protein: CASSSRWSGGSGGYNEQFF
CDR3 length: 14; D gene: TRBD2; clone size: .; V gene: TRBV7-9; J gene: TRBJ2-5; CDR3 DNA: TGTGCCAGCAGCCCTAGCGGGGGGCAGGAGACCCAGTACTTC; CDR3 protein: CASSPSGGQETQYF
CDR3 length: 12; D gene: TRBD1; clone size: few; V gene: TRBV29-1; J gene: TRBJ1-2; CDR3 DNA: TGCAGCGCCAGAACAGGGGGCTATGGCTACACCTTC; CDR3 protein: CSARTGGYGYTF
CDR3 length: 14; D gene: .; clone size: .; V gene: TRBV25-1; J gene: TRBJ1-6; CDR3 DNA: TGTGCCAGCACTCCCCGCGGAGTGGGACTCCCCCTCCACTTT; CDR3 protein: CASTPRGVGLPLHF
CDR3 length: 16; D gene: .; clone size: .; V gene: TRBV19; J gene: TRBJ2-1; CDR3 DNA: TGTGCCAGTAGTATAGATCGTGCGGGGACCTACAATGAGCAGTTCTTC; CDR3 protein: CASSIDRAGTYNEQFF
CDR3 length: 13; D gene: .; clone size: .; V gene: TRBV5-4; J gene: TRBJ1-1; CDR3 DNA: TGTGCCAGCAGCTTTGACCGCGGGTCTGAAGCTTTCTTT; CDR3 protein: CASSFDRGSEAFF
CDR3 length: 14; D gene: .; clone size: .; V gene: TRBV5-1; J gene: TRBJ1-4; CDR3 DNA: TGCGCCAGCAGCTTCAGTTCAACTAATGAAAAACTGTTTTTT; CDR3 protein: CASSFSSTNEKLFF
CDR3 length: 16; D gene: .; clone size: .; V gene: TRBV7-9; J gene: TRBJ2-2; CDR3 DNA: TGTGCCAGCAGCATAGGGGAGGGACAACACACCGGGGAGCTGTTTTTT; CDR3 protein: CASSIGEGQHTGELFF
CDR3 length: 13; D gene: .; clone size: .; V gene: TRBV5-4; J gene: TRBJ1-2; CDR3 DNA: TGTGCCAGCAGCCGCCAGGGTCTGGATGGCTACACCTTC; CDR3 protein: CASSRQGLDGYTF
CDR3 length: 16; D gene: TRBD2; clone size: .; V gene: TRBV7-9; J gene: TRBJ2-1; CDR3 DNA: TGTGCCAGCAGCTTTACTTCTAGCGGGCGGTACAATGAGCAGTTCTTC; CDR3 protein: CASSFTSSGRYNEQFF
CDR3 length: 14; D gene: .; clone size: .; V gene: TRBV10-3; J gene: TRBJ1-4; CDR3 DNA: TGTGCCATCAGTGTTGGGGGAGCTAATGAAAAACTGTTTTTT; CDR3 protein: CAISVGGANEKLFF
CDR3 length: 15; D gene: TRBD1; clone size: .; V gene: TRBV6-5; J gene: TRBJ1-5; CDR3 DNA: TGTGCCAGCAGTTACTCGAAGACAGGGCATCAGCCCCAGCATTTT; CDR3 protein: CASSYSKTGHQPQHF
CDR3 length: 15; D gene: TRBD2; clone size: .; V gene: TRBV6-5; J gene: TRBJ2-3; CDR3 DNA: TGTGCCAGCAGATCGGCCGGGAGGGACACAGATACGCAGTATTTT; CDR3 protein: CASRSAGRDTDTQYF
CDR3 length: 14; D gene: TRBD2; clone size: .; V gene: TRBV18; J gene: TRBJ2-1; CDR3 DNA: TGTGCCAGCTCACCTCCGGGACTAGCGGGACAGCAGTTCTTC; CDR3 protein: CASSPPGLAGQQFF
CDR3 length: 15; D gene: .; clone size: .; V gene: TRBV10-2; J gene: TRBJ1-2; CDR3 DNA: TGCGCCAGCAGTGAGTCGAATTGGGGGGAGGATGGCTACACCTTC; CDR3 protein: CASSESNWGEDGYTF
CDR3 length: 16; D gene: TRBD1; clone size: .; V gene: TRBV2; J gene: TRBJ1-6; CDR3 DNA: TGTGCCAGCAGTGATTTTGAGGGACAGGTTAATTCACCCCTCCACTTT; CDR3 protein: CASSDFEGQVNSPLHF
CDR3 length: 16; D gene: .; clone size: few; V gene: TRBV7-2; J gene: TRBJ2-1; CDR3 DNA: TGTGCCAGCAGCTTAGTTCAGCTAGCGTCATACAATGAGCAGTTCTTC; CDR3 protein: CASSLVQLASYNEQFF
CDR3 length: 14; D gene: .; clone size: .; V gene: TRBV2; J gene: TRBJ1-1; CDR3 DNA: TGTGCCAGCAGTGAAGTTACGGCCAACGCTGAAGCTTTCTTT; CDR3 protein: CASSEVTANAEAFF
CDR3 length: 18; D gene: .; clone size: .; V gene: TRBV4-1; J gene: TRBJ1-3; CDR3 DNA: TGCGCCAGCAGCCAAGAGGTGAGGGTGACCAGCTCTGGAAACACCATATATTTT; CDR3 protein: CASSQEVRVTSSGNTIYF
CDR3 length: 16; D gene: .; clone size: once; V gene: TRBV7-9; J gene: TRBJ2-5; CDR3 DNA: TGTGCCAGCAGCTCTGCAACCAGGGGATCCGCCCCGACCCAGTACTTC; CDR3 protein: CASSSATRGSAPTQYF
CDR3 length: 13; D gene: .; clone size: .; V gene: TRBV6-5; J gene: TRBJ2-1; CDR3 DNA: TGTGCCAGCAGTTCCCCTTCAGTATTTTTGATGTTCTTC; CDR3 protein: CASSSPSVFLMFF
CDR3 length: 14; D gene: .; clone size: .; V gene: TRBV6-6; J gene: TRBJ1-4; CDR3 DNA: TGTGCCAGCAGTCAGGGAGCAACTAATGAAAAACTGTTTTTT; CDR3 protein: CASSQGATNEKLFF
CDR3 length: 17; D gene: TRBD2; clone size: .; V gene: TRBV20-1; J gene: TRBJ2-1; CDR3 DNA: TGCAGTGCTAGTACCTCTGGCGGGAGGGCCGCCTACAATGAGCAGTTCTTC; CDR3 protein: CSASTSGGRAAYNEQFF